This T cell receptor beta chain was identified during a study of Graves' ophthalmopathy and Graves' hyperthyroidism. This clonotype was counted ten times or more. Its antigen is not known. V was trimmed by 2 bases and J by 6 bases, leaving 5 bases between them. The CDR3 length is 11 residues. Germline values: CDR1 SEHNR, CDR2 FQNEAQ (reference sequence). The study's findings and limits: Classification of ophthalmopathy versus stable hyperthyroidism by a 13-signature model yielded 85% to 90% sensitivity and 65% to 83% specificity.

TCR beta CDR3 amplification used RNA transcripts. After a first-round RT-PCR with HTBI primers, a second-round multiplex PCR was run. TCRdb reprocessed the multiplex PCR reads with MiXCR, giving one entry per CDR3 protein. The top ten hold about 6.6% of the sample, which has fewer than 650,000 distinct CDR3 sequences, 22% seen once. The sequenced sample consisted of peripheral blood. The TCR originated in a woman between 18 and 29 years old with stable Graves' hyperthyroidism. Some clones in this sample may be carry-over from other donors' samples. The V call is TRBV7-9, the J call TRBJ2-7, with D uncertain. CDR3 amino acids: CASSLMSEQYF. In DNA, the CDR3 is TGTGCCAGCAGCTTAATGAGCGAGCAGTACTTC.